Presented here are 19 T cell receptor beta chains from one specimen sequenced in a study of molecular identifiers for immune sequencing clone quantification (dated by TCRdb to 2017 to 2018). Libraries were constructed by PCR. The run used a NextSeq 500. TCRdb passed the public sequencing reads through fastp at Q25 and MiXCR, retaining productive beta sequences. Each CDR3 protein gets just one entry, which takes the most common genes and DNA from the rows behind it. Across this sample there are approximately 320,000 distinct CDR3 sequences, with roughly 23% seen only once. 0.65% to 0.75% of the sample rests with the top ten. Sequencing was done on a sample of naive CD8+ T cells from blood, with Jurkat cell RNA spiked in. The cell subset or site label here, explained by the study, means: FACS-sorted CD8+CD4-CCR7+CD45RA+ naive T cells. The source is a human donor in good health. Some libraries in this study had Jurkat cell RNA spiked in.

There are a few counts of this clonotype. The V and J genes are TRBV19 and TRBJ2-3; the match to TRBD1 covers 9 bases. The CDR3 covers 20 residues. The V gene's germline CDR1 is LNHDA and CDR2 SQIVND (reference sequence). V shed 3 bases, J shed 5 bases, and the junction held 21 bases outside the gene matches. The chain's CDR3 is CASSIEFQYGGTGPIDTQYF. CDR3 sequence (DNA): TGTGCCAGTAGTATTGAGTTTCAATATGGGGGGACAGGGCCGATAGATACGCAGTATTTT.

The chain combines TRBV19 with TRBJ2-2; D ambiguous. This CDR3 is 12 amino acids long. In germline, CDR1 is LNHDA, CDR2 SQIVND (reference sequence). V was clipped by 6 bases and J by 6 bases, with 8 bases between them. The CDR3 sequence is CASSIRAGELFF. CDR3 coding DNA: TGTGCCAGTAGCATACGTGCCGGGGAGCTGTTTTTT. The whole variable domain, filled in from reference TRBV19 and TRBJ2-2, reads DGGITQSPKYLFRKEGQNVTLSCEQNLNHDAMYWYRQDPGQGLRLIYYSQIVNDFQKGDIAEGYSVSREKKESFPLTVTSAQKNPTAFYLCASSIRAGELFFGEGSRLTVL.

As regards this clonotype: No conserved phenylalanine or tryptophan ends this CDR3, so it is likely a read error. This rearrangement joins TRBV7-9 to TRBJ2-3; possibly TRBD1 or TRBD2 for D (5 bases each). This CDR3 is 16 amino acids long. Trimming left V 0 bases short and J 6 bases short, with 16 bases between. CDR1 and CDR2 (germline): SEHNR, FQNEAQ (reference sequence). CDR3 coding DNA: TGTGCCAGCAGCTTAGCGCTTGGGGGAAGTGGGGATACGCAGTATTCT. It is translated as CASSLALGGSGDTQYS.

The V call is TRBV7-9, the J call TRBJ2-7, with D tentatively TRBD1 or TRBD2 (5 bases each). V dropped 7 bases and J dropped 0 bases, with 13 bases sitting between them. Germline V gene lookup returns CDR1 SEHNR and CDR2 FQNEAQ (reference sequence). This CDR3 spans 14 amino acids. The CDR3 coding sequence is TGTGCCAGCACTAGGGACGAGAGCTCCTACGAGCAGTACTTC. Translated, it gives CASTRDESSYEQYF.

Concerning this clonotype itself: A much larger clonotype is one base distant, so this may be a read error. The J gene is TRBJ1-4, the V gene TRBV21-1; the table calls TRBD1, which could not be checked here. TRBV21-1 is annotated as a pseudogene. The CDR3 is made up of 16 amino acids. The CDR3 DNA reads TGTGCCAGCAGCGAGCGACAGGGGGCAGTTCGGGAAAAACTGGTTTTT. This sequence encodes CASSERQGAVREKLVF.

This clonotype was seen at least ten times. The rearrangement links TRBV12-3 or TRBV12-4 to TRBJ2-7; 8 bases align to TRBD1. V shed 2 bases and J 2 bases; nucleotides not matched to a gene: 8. This CDR3 is built from 16 residues. The CDR3 protein is CASSLSQDRVAYEQYF. In nucleotides, the CDR3 is TGTGCCAGCAGTTTAAGTCAGGACAGGGTCGCCTACGAGCAGTACTTC.

Turning to this clonotype: The junction differs from germline at one of its ends, possibly a read error. This chain connects TRBV11-2 to TRBJ2-3; 9 bases agree with TRBD1. CDR1 is SGHAT, CDR2 FQNNGV, per germline. The CDR3 length is 16 residues. The CDR3 here is CANSFWRDRATNTQYF. The CDR3, as DNA: TGTGCCAACAGCTTTTGGCGGGACAGGGCCACAAATACGCAGTATTTT.

This clonotype was detected only a few times. The chain couples TRBV12-3 or TRBV12-4 to TRBJ2-1; D is uncertain. V shed 1 base and J shed 8 bases, with 9 bases lying between them. The CDR3 runs to 13 residues. The DNA for the CDR3 is TGTGCCAGCAGTTTAGGAATCCCGCATGAGCAGTTCTTC. The encoded protein is CASSLGIPHEQFF.

As concerns this clonotype: This could be a read error, since a much larger clone is one nucleotide away. The CDR3 DNA reads TGTGCCACCAGTGGTATGGGCAATCAGCCCCGGCATTTT. Its translation is CATSGMGNQPRHF. The chain joins TRBV24-1 to TRBJ1-5; D call uncertain. Germline V lookup: CDR1 KGHDR, CDR2 SFDVKD. The CDR3 spans 13 residues.

On this clonotype: This may be a read error, as it is one base from a much larger clone. The chain is built from TRBV6-8 and TRBJ2-7, with unresolved D. The V gene lost 6 bases and the J gene lost 6 bases, with 15 bases spanning the gap. Germline CDR1 reads MNHGY; CDR2 reads SAAAGT. This CDR3 region has 13 residues. The CDR3, as DNA: TGTGCCAGCAGACTGCAAACCCCGGGCGAGCAGTACTTC. It codes for CASRLQTPGEQYF.

This clonotype has a count of ten or more. The chain has TRBV5-6 and TRBJ2-4, with D possibly called TRBD1 or TRBD2 (6 bases each). V was pared by 5 bases and J by 10 bases, with 13 bases between. From germline, CDR1 is SGHDT and CDR2 YYEEEE. The CDR3 has 12 residues. CDR3 bases: TGTGCCAGCAGTCCGGGGGCGGCGATTCAGTACTTC. It is translated as CASSPGAAIQYF. The full variable domain, rest sourced from reference TRBV5-6 and TRBJ2-4, is DAGVTQSPTHLIKTRGQQVTLRCSPKSGHDTVSWYQQALGQGPQFIFQYYEEEERQRGNFPDRFSGHQFPNYSSELNVNALLLGDSALYLCASSPGAAIQYFGAGTRLSVL.

There are a few counts of this clonotype. This chain joins TRBV4-3 and TRBJ2-7, with D uncertain. Between the trimmed V and J ends, which lost 0 bases and 3 bases, there was a span of 6 bases. CDR1 and CDR2 from the germline V gene are LGHNA and YSLEER. This CDR3 spans 13 amino acids. In DNA, the CDR3 is TGCGCCAGCAGCCAAGAAAACGGCTACGAGCAGTACTTC. Its translation: CASSQENGYEQYF.

The chain has TRBV27 and TRBJ1-5; 8 bases match TRBD1. This CDR3 has 16 amino acids. V lost 4 bases and J lost 7; bases outside the gene matches: 12. Germline V gene sequence: CDR1 MNHEY, CDR2 SMNVEV (reference sequence). The CDR3 protein is CASSSSGQGAGQPQHF. The CDR3, as DNA: TGTGCCAGCAGTTCATCGGGTCAGGGGGCGGGCCAGCCCCAGCATTTT.

This clonotype was observed a handful of times. V and J are TRBV24-1 and TRBJ2-3, with TRBD2 matching over 14 bases. This CDR3 is built from 19 residues. Germline assignment: CDR1 KGHDR and CDR2 SFDVKD. V lost 8 bases and J lost 0; bases outside the gene matches: 12. Here the CDR3 DNA reads TGTGCCACCAACACGCTCGGGACTAGCGGGGGCCCTAGCACAGATACGCAGTATTTT. Its protein is CATNTLGTSGGPSTDTQYF.

This clonotype has a count of ten or more. The chain employs TRBV4-1 and TRBJ2-3; TRBD1 matches 10 bases. The V gene's germline CDR1 is MGHRA and CDR2 YSYEKL. Trimming cost V 11 bases and J 4 bases; bases outside gene matches: 15. This CDR3 has 16 amino acids. The CDR3 bases are TGCGCCGCCGGACTACCGGGACAGGGGAACCCAGATACGCAGTATTTT. It encodes CAAGLPGQGNPDTQYF.

Comment on this clonotype: A much bigger clone sits one base away, suggesting this may be a read error. The rearrangement uses TRBV6-5 and TRBJ1-6, with 7 bases that match TRBD1. Per germline, CDR1 MNHEY and CDR2 SVGAGI. The ends lost 10 bases at V and 4 bases at J; junction bases unmatched: 4. The CDR3 spans 13 residues. The CDR3 here is CAIGQEYNSPLHF. The CDR3 coding sequence is TGTGCCATCGGACAGGAATATAATTCACCCCTCCACTTT.

The rearrangement uses TRBV16 and TRBJ1-1; TRBD1 might be the D (5 bases). Trimming took off 2 bases at V and 3 bases at J, with 22 bases between the two ends. Germline CDR1 and CDR2: KGHSY and FQNENV. The CDR3 sequence is 18 residues long. CDR3 amino acids: CASSQIGLLGGADTEAFF. The DNA for the CDR3 is TGTGCCAGCAGCCAAATTGGTCTGCTCGGGGGTGCGGACACTGAAGCTTTCTTT.

The chain is built from TRBV4-1 and TRBJ1-1, with 7 bases aligning to TRBD1. V lost 2 bases, J lost 3 bases, and 3 bases stayed unmatched. Germline V CDR1 and CDR2: MGHRA, YSYEKL. CDR3 length equals 14 residues. CDR3: CASSQLTGYTEAFF. The DNA for the CDR3 is TGCGCCAGCAGCCAACTGACAGGGTACACTGAAGCTTTCTTT.

This clonotype has more than one count but fewer than ten. This chain joins TRBV11-3 and TRBJ2-3; 16 bases fit TRBD2. There are 18 residues in the CDR3. Germline values: CDR1 SGHNT, CDR2 YENEEA. Trimming removed 4 bases from V and 4 bases from J; junction bases left unmatched: 8. CDR3 loop: CASSYGTSGRALADTQYF. The CDR3 DNA reads as TGTGCCAGCAGCTACGGGACTAGCGGGAGGGCCTTAGCAGATACGCAGTATTTT.